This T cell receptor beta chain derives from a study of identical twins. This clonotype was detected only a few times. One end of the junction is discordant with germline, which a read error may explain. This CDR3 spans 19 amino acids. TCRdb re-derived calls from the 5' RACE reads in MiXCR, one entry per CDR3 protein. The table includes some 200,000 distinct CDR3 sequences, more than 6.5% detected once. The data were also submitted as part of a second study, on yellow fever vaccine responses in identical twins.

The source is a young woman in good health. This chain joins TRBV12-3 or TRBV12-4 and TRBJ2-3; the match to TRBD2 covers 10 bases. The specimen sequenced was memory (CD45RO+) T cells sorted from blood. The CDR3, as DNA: TGTGCCATCAGTTTAGGTAGCGGGGGGCCCCCCCCTTACACAGATACGCAGTATTTT. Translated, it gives CAISLGSGGPPPYTDTQYF.